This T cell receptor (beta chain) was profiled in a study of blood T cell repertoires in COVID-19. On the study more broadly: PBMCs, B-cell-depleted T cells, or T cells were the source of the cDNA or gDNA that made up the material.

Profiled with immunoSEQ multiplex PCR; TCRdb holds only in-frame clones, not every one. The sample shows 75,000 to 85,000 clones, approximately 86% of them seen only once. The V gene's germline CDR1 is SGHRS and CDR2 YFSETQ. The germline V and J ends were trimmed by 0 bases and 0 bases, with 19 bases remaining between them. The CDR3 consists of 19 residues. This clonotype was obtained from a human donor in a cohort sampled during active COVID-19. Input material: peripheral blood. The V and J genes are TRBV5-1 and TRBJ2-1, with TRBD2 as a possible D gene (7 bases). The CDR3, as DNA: TGCGCCAGCAGCTTGGGGGGATGGGGGCGGACTAGCTCCTACAATGAGCAGTTCTTC. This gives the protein CASSLGGWGRTSSYNEQFF.